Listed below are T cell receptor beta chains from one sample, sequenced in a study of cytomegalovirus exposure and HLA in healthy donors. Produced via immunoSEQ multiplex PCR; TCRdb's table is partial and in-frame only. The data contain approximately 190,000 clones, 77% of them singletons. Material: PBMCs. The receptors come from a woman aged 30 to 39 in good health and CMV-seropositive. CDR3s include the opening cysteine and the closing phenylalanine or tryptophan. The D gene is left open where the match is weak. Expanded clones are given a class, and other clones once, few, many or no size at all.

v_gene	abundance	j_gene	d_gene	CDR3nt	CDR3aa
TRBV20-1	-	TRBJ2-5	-	TGCAGTGCTTTCCGGGAGACCCAGTACTTC	CSAFRETQYF
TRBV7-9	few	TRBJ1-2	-	TGTGCCAGCAGCTTAGCTCTAGGGGGCTATGGCTACACCTTC	CASSLALGGYGYTF
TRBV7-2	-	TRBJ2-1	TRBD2	TGTGCCAGCAGCTTGTCCGGGACTAGCGGGGACAATGAGCAGTTCTTC	CASSLSGTSGDNEQFF
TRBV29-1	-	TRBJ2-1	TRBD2	TGCAGCGGACGGACTAGCTATATACGCAATGAGCAGTTCTTC	CSGRTSYIRNEQFF
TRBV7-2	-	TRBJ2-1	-	TGTGCCAGCAGCCCCGGTAGTCGCAGGGGCGATGAGCAGTTCTTC	CASSPGSRRGDEQFF
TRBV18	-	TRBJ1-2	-	TGTGCCAGCTCGCCCAGTGAAAACTATGGCTACACCTTC	CASSPSENYGYTF
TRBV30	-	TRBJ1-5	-	TGTGCCTGGAAGGCAGGGGATCAGCCCCAGCATTTT	CAWKAGDQPQHF
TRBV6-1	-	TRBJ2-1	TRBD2	TGTGCCAGCAGTGTCACGGCTAGCGGGAGCTATGAGCAGTTCTTC	CASSVTASGSYEQFF
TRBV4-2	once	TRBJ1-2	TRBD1	TGTGCCAGCAGCCCAGGGACAGGGATGGGCTACACCTTC	CASSPGTGMGYTF
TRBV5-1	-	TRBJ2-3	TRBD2	TGCGCCAGCAGCTTGGGGGGTCGCGGGGGGACAGATACGCAGTATTTT	CASSLGGRGGTDTQYF
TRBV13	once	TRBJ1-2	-	TGTGCCAGCAGCTCACAGGGTAACTATGGCTACACCTTC	CASSSQGNYGYTF
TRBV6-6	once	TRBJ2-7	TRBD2	TGTGCCAGCAAGGCGGGGGGGCCTGGGGAGCAGTACTTC	CASKAGGPGEQYF
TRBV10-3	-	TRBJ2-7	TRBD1	TGTGCCATCAGCCGGGACAGGGATGAAGCCTACGAGCAGTACTTC	CAISRDRDEAYEQYF
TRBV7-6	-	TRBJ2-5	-	TGTGCCAGCAGCTTATCAGGGGATGGGGAGACCCAGTACTTC	CASSLSGDGETQYF
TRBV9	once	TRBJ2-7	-	TGTGCCAGCAGCTTCAGTGGCTCCGAGCAGTACTTC	CASSFSGSEQYF
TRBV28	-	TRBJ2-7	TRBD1	TGTGCCAGCAGTTTCCCGGACAGGTGGACCTACGAGCAGTACTTC	CASSFPDRWTYEQYF
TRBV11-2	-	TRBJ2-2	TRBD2	TGTGCCAGCAGTCCACCTCCTTTTCTAGCGGGGGTAACCGGGGAGCTGTTTTTT	CASSPPPFLAGVTGELFF
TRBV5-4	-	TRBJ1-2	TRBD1	TGTGCCAGCAGCCCGAGTCCGGGACAGGGGGCATATGGCTACACCTTC	CASSPSPGQGAYGYTF
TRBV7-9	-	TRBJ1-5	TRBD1	TGTGCCAGCAGCACCGAGTCAGGGACAGGGGCTTATAGCAATCAGCCCCAGCATTTT	CASSTESGTGAYSNQPQHF
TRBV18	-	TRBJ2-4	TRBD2	TGTGCCAGCTCACCTGGACTAGCGGGGGGGCAAAACATTCAGTACTTC	CASSPGLAGGQNIQYF
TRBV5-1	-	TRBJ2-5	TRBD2	TGCGCCAGCAGCTTGGGGGGGACTAGCGGGTCCCCCTTCCAAGAGACCCAGTACTTC	CASSLGGTSGSPFQETQYF
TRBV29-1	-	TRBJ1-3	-	TGCAGCGCAGCGGTTTTCTCTGGAAACACCATATATTTT	CSAAVFSGNTIYF
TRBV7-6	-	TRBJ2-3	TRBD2	TGTGCCAGCAGTAGAGGACTAGCGGGGGGTCTCACAGATACGCAGTATTTT	CASSRGLAGGLTDTQYF
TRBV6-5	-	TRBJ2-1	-	TGTGCCAGCAGAACAGGGTCTCCTCCGGGCAATGAGCAGTTCTTC	CASRTGSPPGNEQFF
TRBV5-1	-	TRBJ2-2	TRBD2	TGCGCCAGCGAAATAACCGGGACTAGCGGCACCGGGGAGCTGTTTTTT	CASEITGTSGTGELFF
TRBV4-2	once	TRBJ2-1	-	TGTGCCAGCAGCCAAGATTGGATAGCGCTCTCCTACAATGAGCAGTTCTTC	CASSQDWIALSYNEQFF
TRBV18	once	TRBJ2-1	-	TGTGCCAGCTCACCCACAGGAAGCGAGCAGTTCTTC	CASSPTGSEQFF
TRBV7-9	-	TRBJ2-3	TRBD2	TGTGCCAGCAGCTTACTAGCGGGTCCCACAGATACGCAGTATTTT	CASSLLAGPTDTQYF
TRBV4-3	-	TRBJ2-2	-	TGCGCCAGCAGTAGGACAGTGAACACCGGGGAGCTGTTTTTT	CASSRTVNTGELFF
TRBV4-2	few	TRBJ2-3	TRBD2	TGTGCCAGCAGCCAGACTAGCGTTCACACAGATACGCAGTATTTT	CASSQTSVHTDTQYF
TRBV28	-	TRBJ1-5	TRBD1	TGTGCCAGCAGATCGGGACAGGTCAATCAGCCCCAGCATTTT	CASRSGQVNQPQHF
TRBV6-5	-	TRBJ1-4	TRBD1	TGTGCCAGCAGTTACAACAGGGGCGAAAAACTGTTTTTT	CASSYNRGEKLFF
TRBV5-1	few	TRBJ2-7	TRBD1	TGCGCCAGCAGCAGAAGTTTGGGGACAGGGACCTCCTACGAGCAGTACTTC	CASSRSLGTGTSYEQYF
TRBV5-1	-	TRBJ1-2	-	TGCGCCAGCAGCTTGGCAGGGGAGTACTATGGCTACACCTTC	CASSLAGEYYGYTF
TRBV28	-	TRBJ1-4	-	TGTGCCAGCAGTTTAAGGGAGGGGGTGACAGAAAAACTGTTTTTT	CASSLREGVTEKLFF